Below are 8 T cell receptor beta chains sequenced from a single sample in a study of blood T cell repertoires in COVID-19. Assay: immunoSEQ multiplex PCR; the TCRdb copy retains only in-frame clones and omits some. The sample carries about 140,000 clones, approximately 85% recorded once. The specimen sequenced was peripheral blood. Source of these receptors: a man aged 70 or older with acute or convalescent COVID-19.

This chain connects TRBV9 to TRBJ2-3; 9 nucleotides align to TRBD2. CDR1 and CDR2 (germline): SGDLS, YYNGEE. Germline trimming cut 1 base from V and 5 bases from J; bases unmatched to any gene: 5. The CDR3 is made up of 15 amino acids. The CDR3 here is CASSVLAGSLDTQYF. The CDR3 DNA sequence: TGTGCCAGCAGCGTACTAGCGGGGAGCCTAGATACGCAGTATTTT. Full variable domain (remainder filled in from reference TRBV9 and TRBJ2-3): DSGVTQTPKHLITATGQRVTLRCSPRSGDLSVYWYQQSLDQGLQFLIQYYNGEERAKGNILERFSAQQFPDLHSELNLSSLELGDSALYFCASSVLAGSLDTQYFGPGTRLTVL.

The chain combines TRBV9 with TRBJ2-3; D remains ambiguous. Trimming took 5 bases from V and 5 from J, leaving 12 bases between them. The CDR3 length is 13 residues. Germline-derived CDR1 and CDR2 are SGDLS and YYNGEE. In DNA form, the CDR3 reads TGTGCCAGCAGACCACTTTTTCTAGATACGCAGTATTTT. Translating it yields CASRPLFLDTQYF.

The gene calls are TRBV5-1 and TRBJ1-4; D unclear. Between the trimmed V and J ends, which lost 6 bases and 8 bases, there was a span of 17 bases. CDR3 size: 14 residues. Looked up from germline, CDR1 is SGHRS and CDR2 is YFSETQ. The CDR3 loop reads CASTGEWGREKLFF. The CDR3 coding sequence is TGCGCCAGCACCGGGGAGTGGGGAAGGGAAAAACTGTTTTTT.

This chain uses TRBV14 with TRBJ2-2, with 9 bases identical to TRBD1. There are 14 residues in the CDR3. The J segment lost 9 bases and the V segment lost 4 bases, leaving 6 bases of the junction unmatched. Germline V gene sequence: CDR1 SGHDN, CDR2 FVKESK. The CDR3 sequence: CASSRQGGSRELFF. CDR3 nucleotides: TGTGCCAGCAGCCGACAGGGGGGGAGCCGGGAGCTGTTTTTT.

The CDR3 DNA reads as TGTGCCAGTAAGGGGGGGAATAGTCCGAATTCACCCCTCCACTTT. Translated, it gives CASKGGNSPNSPLHF. The J gene is TRBJ1-6, the V gene TRBV19; tentatively, D is TRBD1 (6 bases). Trimming left V 7 bases short and J 7 bases short, with 17 bases between. The CDR3 sequence is 15 residues long. From germline, CDR1 is LNHDA and CDR2 SQIVND (reference sequence).

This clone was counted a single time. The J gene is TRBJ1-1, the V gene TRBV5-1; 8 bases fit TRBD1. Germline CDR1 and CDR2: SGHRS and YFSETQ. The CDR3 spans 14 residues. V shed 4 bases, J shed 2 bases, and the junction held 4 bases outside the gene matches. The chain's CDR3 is CASSADRDNTEAFF. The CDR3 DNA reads TGCGCCAGCAGCGCGGACAGGGATAACACTGAAGCTTTCTTT. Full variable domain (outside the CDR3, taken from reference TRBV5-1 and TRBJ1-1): KAGVTQTPRYLIKTRGQQVTLSCSPISGHRSVSWYQQTPGQGLQFLFEYFSETQRNKGNFPGRFSGRQFSNSRSEMNVSTLELGDSALYLCASSADRDNTEAFFGQGTRLTVV.

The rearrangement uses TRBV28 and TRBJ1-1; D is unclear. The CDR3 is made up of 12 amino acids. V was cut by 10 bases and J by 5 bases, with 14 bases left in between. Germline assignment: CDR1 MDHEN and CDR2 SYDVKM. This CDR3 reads CAIRDLETEAFF. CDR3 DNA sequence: TGTGCCATCCGGGATTTGGAAACTGAAGCTTTCTTT.

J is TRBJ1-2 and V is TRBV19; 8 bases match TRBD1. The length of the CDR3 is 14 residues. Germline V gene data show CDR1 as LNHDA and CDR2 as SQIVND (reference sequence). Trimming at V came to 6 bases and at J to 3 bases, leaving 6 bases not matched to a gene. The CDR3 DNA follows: TGTGCCAGTAGCTACAGGGGGAGGGACTATGGCTACACCTTC. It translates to CASSYRGRDYGYTF.